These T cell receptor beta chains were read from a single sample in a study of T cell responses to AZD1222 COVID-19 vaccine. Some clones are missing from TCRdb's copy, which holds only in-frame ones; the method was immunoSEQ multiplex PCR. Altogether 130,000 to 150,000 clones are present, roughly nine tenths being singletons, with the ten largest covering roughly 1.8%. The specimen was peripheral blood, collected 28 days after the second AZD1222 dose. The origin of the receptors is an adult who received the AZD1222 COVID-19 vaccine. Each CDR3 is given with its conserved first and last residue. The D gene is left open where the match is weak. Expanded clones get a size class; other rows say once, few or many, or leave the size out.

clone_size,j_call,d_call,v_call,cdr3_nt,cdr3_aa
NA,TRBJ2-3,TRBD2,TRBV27,TGTGCCAGCAAATCGGGGGGTGCAGATACGCAGTATTTT,CASKSGGADTQYF
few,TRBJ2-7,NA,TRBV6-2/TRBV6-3,TGTGCCAGCAGTGTCGAAGCTTGGGGGCGATGCTACGAGCAGTACTTC,CASSVEAWGRCYEQYF
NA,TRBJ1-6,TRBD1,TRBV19,TGTGCCAGTAGTATTCGGCGGGACAGGGAAAATTCACCCCTCCACTTT,CASSIRRDRENSPLHF
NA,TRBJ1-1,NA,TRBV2,TGTGCCAGCAAGGGGAGAAGTGGTACTGAAGCTTTCTTT,CASKGRSGTEAFF
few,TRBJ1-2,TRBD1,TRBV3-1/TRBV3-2,TGTGCCAGCAGAGGAACAGGGGGCAACTATGGCTACACCTTC,CASRGTGGNYGYTF
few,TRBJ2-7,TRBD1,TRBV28,TGTGCCAGCAGTTTACTGGACAGGGTAGTCTACGAGCAGTACTTC,CASSLLDRVVYEQYF
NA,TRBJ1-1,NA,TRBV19,TGTGCCAGCAGACTCGAGGCGAATACTGAAGCTTTCTTT,CASRLEANTEAFF
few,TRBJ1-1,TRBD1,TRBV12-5,TGTGCTAGTGCCCCTGGGACAGGGGAGGAAGCTTTCTTT,CASAPGTGEEAFF
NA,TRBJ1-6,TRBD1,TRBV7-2,TGTGCCAGCAGCCCCACCCTCACTCGACAGGGGCACCATTCACCCCTCCACTTT,CASSPTLTRQGHHSPLHF
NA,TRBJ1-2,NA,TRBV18,TGTGCCAGCTCACCCCCGGGACAATCGAGAACCTACACCTTC,CASSPPGQSRTYTF
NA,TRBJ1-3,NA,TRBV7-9,TGTGCCAGCAGCTTAATGGCGTCCTCTGGAAACACCATATATTTT,CASSLMASSGNTIYF
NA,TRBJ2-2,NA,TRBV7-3,TGTGCCAGCAGCAATGGCGGGGCCGGGGAGCTGTTTTTT,CASSNGGAGELFF
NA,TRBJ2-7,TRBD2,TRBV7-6,TGTGCCAGCAGCTTTAAGCCGGGACTAGCGGAATGGGAGCAGTACTTC,CASSFKPGLAEWEQYF
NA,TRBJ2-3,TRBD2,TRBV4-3,TGCGCCAGCAGCCAGGTCACTAGCGGGAGTACAGATACGCAGTATTTT,CASSQVTSGSTDTQYF
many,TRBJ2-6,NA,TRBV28,TGTGCCAGCAGTTTCCTCACGGACTCTGGGGCCAACGTCCTGACTTTC,CASSFLTDSGANVLTF
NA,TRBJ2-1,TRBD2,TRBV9,TGTGCCAGCAGCGTAGCTAAATTAGCGGGAGGTCGCTACAATGAGCAGTTCTTC,CASSVAKLAGGRYNEQFF
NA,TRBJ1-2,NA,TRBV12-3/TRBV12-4,TGTGCCAGCAGCCCACAGGGCTTAGGCTACACCTTC,CASSPQGLGYTF
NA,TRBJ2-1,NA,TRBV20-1,TGCAGCTCCCAAGGGGGGGGCGAGCAGTTCTTC,CSSQGGGEQFF
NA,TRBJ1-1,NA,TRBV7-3,TGTGCCAGCAGCTTACAAGGGACCATGAACACTGAAGCTTTCTTT,CASSLQGTMNTEAFF
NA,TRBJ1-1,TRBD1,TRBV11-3,TGTGCCAGCAGCTTGCCGACAGGGGAGAAAATGAACACTGAAGCTTTCTTT,CASSLPTGEKMNTEAFF
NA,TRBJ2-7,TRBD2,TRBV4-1,TGCGCCAGCAGCCCCGGGACTAGCGGTCCCTACGAGCAGTACTTC,CASSPGTSGPYEQYF
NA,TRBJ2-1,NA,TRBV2,TGTGCCAGCAGTGAAAATCTAGTGGACAATGAGCAGTTCTTC,CASSENLVDNEQFF
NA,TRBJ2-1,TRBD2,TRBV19,TGTGCCAGTAGTATGGGAGCGGGAGTTAACGAGCAGTTCTTC,CASSMGAGVNEQFF
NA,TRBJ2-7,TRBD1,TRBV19,TGTGCCAGTAGTCCGCGGACAGGGGCCTCCTACGAGCAGTACTTC,CASSPRTGASYEQYF
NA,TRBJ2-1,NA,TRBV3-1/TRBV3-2,TGTGCCAGCAGCCAAGATTTAGGTCTAGCAGACGTTGACAATGAGCAGTTCTTC,CASSQDLGLADVDNEQFF
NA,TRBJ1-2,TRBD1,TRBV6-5,TGTGCCAGCAGTTTACGGACAGGGGAGGGCTACACCTTC,CASSLRTGEGYTF
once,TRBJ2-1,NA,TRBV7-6,TGTGCCAGCAGCTTAGTAGGGATGGGGCGGGACCTCGCCAGGGATGAGCAGTTCTTC,CASSLVGMGRDLARDEQFF
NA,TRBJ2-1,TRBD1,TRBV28,TGTGCCAGCAGTTCACCTCACAGGGGCCGAACCTACAATGAGCAGTTCTTC,CASSSPHRGRTYNEQFF
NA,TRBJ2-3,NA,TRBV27,TGTGCCAGCAGTTCAATAGATACGCAGTATTTT,CASSSIDTQYF
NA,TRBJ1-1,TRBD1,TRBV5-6,TGTGCCAGCAGCCTGTACAGGGGGGAGGCTGAAGCTTTCTTT,CASSLYRGEAEAFF
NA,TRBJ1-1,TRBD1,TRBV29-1,TGCAGCGTGGCTGACAGGGGAAGTGAAGCTTTCTTT,CSVADRGSEAFF
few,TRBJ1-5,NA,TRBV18,TGTGCCAGCTCACCAGGCAGCAATCAGCCCCAGCATTTT,CASSPGSNQPQHF
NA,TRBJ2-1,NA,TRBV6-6,TGTGCCAGCAGCCCCGACGGGAAGGATGAGCAGTTCTTC,CASSPDGKDEQFF
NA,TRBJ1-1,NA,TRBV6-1,TGTGCCAGCAGTGAAGGTGCAGCCGGAACGCTGGAAGCTTTCTTT,CASSEGAAGTLEAFF
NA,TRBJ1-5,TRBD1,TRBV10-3,TGTGCCATCAGTGGGACAGGGCGGAACAATCAGCCCCAGCATTTT,CAISGTGRNNQPQHF
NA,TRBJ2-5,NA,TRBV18,TGTGCCAGCTCACCGCGACAGGGGAGGGACGAGACCCAGTACTTC,CASSPRQGRDETQYF
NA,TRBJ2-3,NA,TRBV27,TGTGCCAGCAGTTGGGCGCCGGGGACCACAGATACGCAGTATTTT,CASSWAPGTTDTQYF
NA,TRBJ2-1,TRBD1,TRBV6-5,TGTGCCAGCAGGAACAGGGGCAATGAGCAGTTCTTC,CASRNRGNEQFF
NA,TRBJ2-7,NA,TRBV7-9,TGTGCCAGCAGCTTAGCGACATTTTACGAGCAGTACTTC,CASSLATFYEQYF
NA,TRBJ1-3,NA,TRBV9,TGTGCCAGCAGCCTCCGGGAATCGGGTGGAAACACCATATATTTT,CASSLRESGGNTIYF
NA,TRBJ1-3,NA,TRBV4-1,TGCGCCAGCAGCCAAGAATGGGGATCGGGAAACACCATATATTTT,CASSQEWGSGNTIYF
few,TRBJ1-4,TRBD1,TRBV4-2,TGTGCCAGCAGCCAAGGACAGGGGGAAAAACTGTTTTTT,CASSQGQGEKLFF
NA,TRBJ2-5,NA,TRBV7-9,TGTGCCTGCGGGGAGGGGGGATTGGAGACCCAGTACTTC,CACGEGGLETQYF
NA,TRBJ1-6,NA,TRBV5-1,TGCGCCAGCAGCTCGGACGGACTGTATTCACCCCTCCACTTT,CASSSDGLYSPLHF
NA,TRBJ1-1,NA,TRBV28,TGTGCCAGCAGTTTATGGACAGTGGCTGAAGCTTTCTTT,CASSLWTVAEAFF
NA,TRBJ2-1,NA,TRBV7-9,TGTGCCAGCAGCTTAGCGTTTTCGTCTGGGGGGGAGCAGTTCTTC,CASSLAFSSGGEQFF
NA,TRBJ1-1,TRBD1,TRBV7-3,TGTGCCAGCAGCTTAACGGGAGGGGGCAACACTGAAGCTTTCTTT,CASSLTGGGNTEAFF
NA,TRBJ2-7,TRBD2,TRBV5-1,TGCGCCAGCAGCCCCACGACTAGCGGGAGCTTTCACGAGCAGTACTTC,CASSPTTSGSFHEQYF